Each of the 12 T cell receptor beta chains below was sequenced from the same sample in a study of blood T cell repertoires in COVID-19. Method: immunoSEQ multiplex PCR; TCRdb's copy keeps in-frame clones and lacks some. The sample lists about 56,000 clones; around 77% were seen once. The sequenced sample consisted of peripheral blood. These receptors were collected from a woman in her seventies with COVID-19, enrolled during active disease.

The rearrangement links TRBV3-1 (or the pseudogene TRBV3-2) to TRBJ2-1, with 12 bases identical to TRBD2. Germline V CDR1 and CDR2: LGHDT, YNNKEL (reference sequence). After removal of 1 base from V and 15 bases from J, the junction contained 10 bases not matched to a gene. The CDR3 sequence is 15 residues long. The CDR3 DNA follows: TGTGCCAGCAGCCAAGTACTAGCGGGAGGCCAGGGGCTGTTCTTC. It encodes CASSQVLAGGQGLFF.

This chain uses TRBV11-2 with TRBJ1-3; 8 positions match TRBD1. This CDR3 spans 19 amino acids. V was pared by 2 bases and J by 0 bases, with 12 bases of the junction left unmatched. Germline V CDR1 and CDR2: SGHAT, FQNNGV. CDR3 amino acids: CASSLSRDRFPISGNTIYF. CDR3 bases: TGTGCCAGCAGCTTAAGCCGGGACAGGTTCCCGATCTCTGGAAACACCATATATTTT.

This clone came up a few times. This sequence joins TRBV25-1 and TRBJ1-1, with D maybe TRBD1 (5 bases). Germline CDR1 reads MGHDK; CDR2 reads SYGVNS. The CDR3 spans 14 residues. The ends were cut back, 1 base at V and 6 bases at J, with 12 bases in the middle. The CDR3 DNA reads as TGTGCCAGCAGTGAATGGGGGGTTGGGGCTGAAGCTTTCTTT. Protein product: CASSEWGVGAEAFF.

There are a few counts of this clone. V usage is TRBV7-9 and J usage is TRBJ1-3, with 11 nucleotides matching TRBD1. This CDR3 has 16 residues. The V gene end was trimmed by 3 bases and the J gene end by 1 base; junction bases not matched to a gene: 2. From germline, CDR1 is SEHNR and CDR2 FQNEAQ (reference sequence). DNA for the CDR3: TGTGCCAGCAGCTTCGGACAGGGGGCATCTGGAAACACCATATATTTT. Protein: CASSFGQGASGNTIYF. The full variable domain, with the rest looked up from reference TRBV7-9 and TRBJ1-3, is DTGVSQNPRHKITKRGQNVTFRCDPISEHNRLYWYRQTLGQGPEFLTYFQNEAQLEKSRLLSDRFSAERPKGSFSTLEIQRTEQGDSAMYLCASSFGQGASGNTIYFGEGSWLTVV.

The genes are TRBV25-1 and TRBJ1-5; a weak D match, TRBD1 (5 bases). Germline V lookup: CDR1 MGHDK, CDR2 SYGVNS. The V gene lost 5 bases and the J gene lost 3 bases, with 8 bases spanning the gap. This CDR3 is built from 13 residues. The CDR3 coding sequence is TGTGCCAGCAGTTCAGGGATCAATCAGCCCCAGCATTTT. Its translation is CASSSGINQPQHF.

The chain employs TRBV3-1 (or the pseudogene TRBV3-2) and TRBJ2-1; 12 bases map to TRBD2. Looked up from germline, CDR1 is LGHDT and CDR2 is YNNKEL (reference sequence). The CDR3 is 16 residues long. After removal of 3 bases from V and 7 bases from J, the junction contained 7 bases not matched to a gene. This CDR3 reads CASSQRLAGVRNEQFF. In DNA, the CDR3 is TGTGCCAGCAGCCAGAGACTAGCGGGAGTGAGGAATGAGCAGTTCTTC.

The chain carries TRBV2 and TRBJ2-5; D is possibly TRBD1 (5 bases). The CDR3 contains 13 residues. V shed 5 bases and J shed 2 bases, with 9 bases lying between them. In germline, CDR1 is SNHLY, CDR2 FYNNEI. This chain's CDR3 is CASSSDSQETQYF. CDR3 DNA sequence: TGTGCCAGCAGTTCCGACAGTCAAGAGACCCAGTACTTC.

The chain links TRBV9 to TRBJ2-3; TRBD1 matches 10 bases. The CDR3 runs to 16 residues. V lost 2 bases, J lost 2 bases, and 5 bases stayed unmatched. CDR1 is SGDLS and CDR2 is YYNGEE in the germline V gene. CDR3 nucleotide sequence: TGTGCCAGCAGCGTCAGGACAGGGGGACTCACAGATACGCAGTATTTT. Translation gives CASSVRTGGLTDTQYF.

The V call is TRBV28, the J call TRBJ2-3; 8 bases are a match to TRBD2. Losses at the gene ends were 6 bases for V and 3 bases for J; bases not matched to a gene: 8. CDR3 length: 15 amino acids. Germline V CDR1 and CDR2: MDHEN, SYDVKM. This CDR3 is CASSPSGSRTDTQYF. The CDR3 region has the DNA TGTGCCAGCAGCCCAAGCGGGAGTAGAACAGATACGCAGTATTTT.

This rearrangement joins TRBV5-1 to TRBJ2-3; TRBD2 matches 9 bases. The ends lost 5 bases at V and 0 bases at J; junction bases unmatched: 4. The germline CDR1 and CDR2 sequences are SGHRS and YFSETQ. The CDR3 totals 15 residues. Written as DNA, the CDR3 is TGCGCCAGCAGATCCGGGACTAGCAGCACAGATACGCAGTATTTT. This gives the protein CASRSGTSSTDTQYF.

The rearrangement uses TRBV27 and TRBJ2-6; no clear D. This CDR3 is built from 13 residues. Trimming left V 7 bases short and J 0 bases short, with 4 bases between. Germline V gene sequence: CDR1 MNHEY, CDR2 SMNVEV (reference sequence). CDR3 nucleotides: TGTGCCAGCACCCTCTCTGGGGCCAACGTCCTGACTTTC. Its protein product is CASTLSGANVLTF.

This clone was observed a handful of times. The V gene is TRBV5-5, the J gene TRBJ2-7, with 10 nucleotides matching TRBD1. CDR1 is SGHKS and CDR2 is YYEKEE in the germline V gene (reference sequence). The CDR3 covers 14 residues. The ends lost 3 bases at V and 1 base at J; junction bases unmatched: 1. CDR3 sequence reads: CASSSDRGSYEQYV. CDR3 sequence (DNA): TGTGCCAGCAGCTCGGACAGGGGGTCCTACGAGCAGTACGTC.